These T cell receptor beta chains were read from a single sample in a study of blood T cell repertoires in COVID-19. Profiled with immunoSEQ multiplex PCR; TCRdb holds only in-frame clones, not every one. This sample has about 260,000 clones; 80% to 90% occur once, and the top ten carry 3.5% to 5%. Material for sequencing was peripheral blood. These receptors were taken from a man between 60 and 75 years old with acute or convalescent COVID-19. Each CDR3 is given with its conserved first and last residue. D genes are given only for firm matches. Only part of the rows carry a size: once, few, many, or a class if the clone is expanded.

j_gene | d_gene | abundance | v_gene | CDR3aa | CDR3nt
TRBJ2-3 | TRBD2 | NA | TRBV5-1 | CASTIAGGTDTQYF | TGCGCCAGCACCATAGCGGGGGGGACAGATACGCAGTATTTT
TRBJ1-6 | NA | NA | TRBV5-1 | CASSFTGQSYNSPLHF | TGCGCCAGCAGCTTTACTGGACAGAGCTATAATTCACCCCTCCACTTT
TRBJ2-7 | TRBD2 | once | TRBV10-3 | CAISERGDGQYF | TGTGCCATCAGTGAACGGGGGGACGGGCAGTACTTC
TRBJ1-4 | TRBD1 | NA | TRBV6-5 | CASSRDRGEKLFF | TGTGCCAGCAGCCGGGACAGGGGGGAAAAACTGTTTTTT
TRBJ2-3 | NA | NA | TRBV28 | CASTRGRPSTDTQYF | TGTGCCAGCACCCGGGGGAGGCCCAGCACAGATACGCAGTATTTT
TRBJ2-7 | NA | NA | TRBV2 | CASSEGTAPYEQYF | TGTGCCAGCAGTGAAGGTACAGCACCCTACGAGCAGTACTTC
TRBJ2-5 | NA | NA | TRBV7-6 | CASSLGGQETQYF | TGTGCCAGCAGCTTAGGAGGACAAGAGACCCAGTACTTC
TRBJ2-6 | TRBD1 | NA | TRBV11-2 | CASSSGTGQAAGANVLTF | TGTGCCAGCAGCTCCGGGACAGGGCAAGCGGCTGGGGCCAACGTCCTGACTTTC
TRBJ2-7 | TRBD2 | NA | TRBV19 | CASSIALAGPYEQYF | TGTGCCAGTAGTATCGCTCTAGCGGGGCCCTACGAGCAGTACTTC
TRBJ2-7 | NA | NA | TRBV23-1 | CASSQSPSAGEQYF | TGCGCCAGCAGTCAATCGCCCAGCGCGGGCGAGCAGTACTTC
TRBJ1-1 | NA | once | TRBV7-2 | CASSLRFSRSGGMNTEAFF | TGTGCCAGCAGCTTAAGGTTCTCCCGGTCTGGGGGCATGAACACTGAAGCTTTCTTT
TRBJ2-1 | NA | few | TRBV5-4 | CASSPGRLVNEQFF | TGTGCCAGCAGCCCGGGTCGGCTAGTCAATGAGCAGTTCTTC
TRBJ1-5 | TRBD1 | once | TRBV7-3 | CASSPGQGNSYSNQPQHF | TGTGCCAGCAGCCCCGGACAGGGCAACTCGTATAGCAATCAGCCCCAGCATTTT
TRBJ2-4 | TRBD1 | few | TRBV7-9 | CASSSTGKWDIQYF | TGTGCCAGCAGCTCGACAGGGAAGTGGGACATTCAGTACTTC
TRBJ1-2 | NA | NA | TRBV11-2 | CASSLAGNYGYTF | TGTGCCAGCAGCTTAGCAGGGAACTATGGCTACACCTTC
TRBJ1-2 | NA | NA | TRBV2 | CASSLRRQPNYGYTF | TGTGCCAGCAGCCTCCGTAGACAGCCCAACTATGGCTACACCTTC
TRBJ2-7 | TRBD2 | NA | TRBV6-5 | CASRPGTSGKGQYF | TGTGCCAGCAGGCCTGGGACTAGCGGGAAGGGGCAGTACTTC
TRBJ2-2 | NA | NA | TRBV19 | CASSGPPAVNTGELFF | TGTGCCAGTAGTGGCCCGCCTGCGGTAAACACCGGGGAGCTGTTTTTT